Listed here are 17 T cell receptor beta chains from one sample, sequenced in a study of a mutant IDH1 vaccine in newly diagnosed glioma. Time point specified: week 11, during vaccination. Every vaccination contained 300 ug of the mutant IDH1 20-mer peptide and was paired with topical imiquimod. The antigens these receptors bind are not known. Clones were sequenced by immunoSEQ multiplex PCR, and TCRdb holds only the in-frame ones, with some missing. The table shows 25,000 to 35,000 clones, with 90% occurring only once. Sample: PBMCs, taken from a glioma patient whose treatment included an IDH1 peptide vaccine. These receptors all stem from a man aged 18 to 29 with glioma.

This clone appeared a single time. The DNA for the CDR3 is TGTGCCAGCAGCATTACGGGGATTCAGCCCCAGCATTTT. This codes for CASSITGIQPQHF. The chain joins TRBV7-2 to TRBJ1-5; no reliable D call. V shed 5 bases and J shed 6 bases, with 11 bases lying between them. This CDR3 contains 13 residues. Germline loops: CDR1 SGHTA, CDR2 FQGNSA.

The V call is TRBV28, the J call TRBJ1-5; D gene unclear. Trimming stripped 4 bases from V and 2 bases from J, with 15 bases between. Germline assignment: CDR1 MDHEN and CDR2 SYDVKM. The CDR3 totals 16 residues. In DNA, the CDR3 is TGTGCCAGCAGTTCACGTCGTGGGGATCGCAATCAGCCCCAGCATTTT. Its protein product is CASSSRRGDRNQPQHF.

This chain connects TRBV19 to TRBJ2-3; no firm D call. The germline V gene encodes CDR1 LNHDA and CDR2 SQIVND (reference sequence). The CDR3 contains 18 residues. Trimming took 1 base from V and 2 from J, leaving 19 bases between them. Here the CDR3 reads CASSIGGAAVSYTDTQYF. CDR3 bases: TGTGCCAGTAGTATAGGAGGTGCGGCAGTCTCCTACACAGATACGCAGTATTTT.

This sequence joins TRBV10-1 and TRBJ2-3; D possibly corresponds to TRBD2 (5 bases). The ends were cut back, 4 bases at V and 0 bases at J, with 11 bases in the middle. Germline-derived CDR1 and CDR2 are WNHNN and SYGVQD (reference sequence). This CDR3 has 15 amino acids. CDR3 amino acids: CASSGGPGSTDTQYF. CDR3 nucleotide sequence: TGCGCCAGCAGTGGCGGACCGGGGAGCACAGATACGCAGTATTTT.

The chain links TRBV7-9 to TRBJ1-2; no clear D. Germline CDR1 reads SEHNR; CDR2 reads FQNEAQ (reference sequence). This CDR3 comprises 16 residues. Trimming removed 7 bases from V and 3 bases from J, with 21 bases in between. In nucleotides, the CDR3 is TGTGCCAGCACCGAGGGTGGGGAAATGAGGGACTATGGCTACACCTTC. It translates to CASTEGGEMRDYGYTF.

The rearrangement links TRBV9 to TRBJ2-7; 9 bases agree with TRBD1. Germline V gene lookup returns CDR1 SGDLS and CDR2 YYNGEE. The CDR3 covers 15 residues. The trim removed 4 bases at V and 4 bases at J, leaving 9 bases unmatched. The CDR3 protein is CASSRGGTGNYEQYF. Here the CDR3 DNA reads TGTGCCAGCAGCAGGGGGGGGACAGGGAATTACGAGCAGTACTTC.

V usage is TRBV4-1 and J usage is TRBJ1-2; D unresolved. This CDR3 contains 15 residues. Germline loops: CDR1 MGHRA, CDR2 YSYEKL. Trimming left V 0 bases short and J 4 bases short, with 12 bases between. The CDR3 DNA is TGCGCCAGCAGCCAAGATGGAGGGCGCATCTATGGCTACACCTTC. Its translation is CASSQDGGRIYGYTF.

The J gene is TRBJ2-4, the V gene TRBV30; TRBD2 is a possible D gene (5 bases). Trimming stripped 2 bases from V and 6 bases from J, with 5 bases between. The germline V gene has CDR1 GTSNPN and CDR2 SVGIG (reference sequence). There are 11 residues in the CDR3. The CDR3 sequence: CAWSRGNIQYF. The CDR3 DNA sequence: TGTGCCTGGAGTCGGGGAAACATTCAGTACTTC.

This clone was recorded once. This sequence joins TRBV15 and TRBJ1-5; 9 nucleotides align to TRBD1. Germline V CDR1 and CDR2: LNHNV, YYDKDF (reference sequence). CDR3 length equals 15 residues. The V and J ends lost 1 base and 7 bases, in that order; junction bases with no gene match: 5. The CDR3 loop reads CATSRGTGVGQPQHF. The CDR3 DNA follows: TGTGCCACCAGCAGAGGGACAGGGGTCGGACAGCCCCAGCATTTT.

This clone has just one count. The chain combines TRBV5-1 with TRBJ1-1, with 8 bases matching TRBD1. CDR3 length: 15 residues. The junction had 7 bases not matched to a gene; V was cut back by 2 bases and J by 4 bases. Germline-derived CDR1 and CDR2 are SGHRS and YFSETQ. DNA of the CDR3: TGCGCCAGCAGCTTCCGGACAGGGTTGAGCACTGAAGCTTTCTTT. Translated, it gives CASSFRTGLSTEAFF.

This chain uses TRBV6-1 with TRBJ2-2; possible D gene TRBD2, 6 bases. CDR1 and CDR2 (germline): MNHNS, SASEGT. The CDR3 runs 16 residues. V was shortened by 3 bases and J by 6 bases, with 17 bases between the two germline ends. CDR3: CASSDLKLALPGELFF. DNA for the CDR3: TGTGCCAGCAGTGATCTAAAACTAGCTCTCCCCGGGGAGCTGTTTTTT.

The genes are TRBV7-9 and TRBJ1-1; a possible D gene is TRBD1 (6 bases). V was cut by 5 bases and J by 0 bases, with 13 bases left in between. The CDR3 loop spans 15 amino acids. Germline CDR1 SEHNR, CDR2 FQNEAQ (reference sequence). CDR3 DNA sequence: TGTGCCAGCAGCCGGACACAGGGCATGAACACTGAAGCTTTCTTT. Protein: CASSRTQGMNTEAFF.

The CDR3 DNA sequence: TGTGCCAGCAGCCCGCAAGGGGGGGCCAGCACAGATACGCAGTATTTT. Translated, it gives CASSPQGGASTDTQYF. The chain employs TRBV7-2 and TRBJ2-3; D perhaps matches TRBD2 (7 bases). Trimming stripped 5 bases from V and 0 bases from J, with 15 bases between. The CDR3 spans 16 residues. In germline, CDR1 is SGHTA, CDR2 FQGNSA.

V usage is TRBV6-5 and J usage is TRBJ2-2; no definite D call. From germline, CDR1 is MNHEY and CDR2 SVGAGI. The V gene lost 2 bases and the J gene lost 2 bases, with 9 bases spanning the gap. This CDR3 contains 15 residues. The CDR3 region is CASSYRGPNTGELFF. CDR3 DNA: TGTGCCAGCAGTTACCGAGGCCCTAACACCGGGGAGCTGTTTTTT.

This chain joins TRBV30 and TRBJ1-5; TRBD1 matches at 10 bases. V shed 4 bases and J 5 bases; nucleotides not matched to a gene: 8. The CDR3 runs 15 residues. In germline, CDR1 is GTSNPN, CDR2 SVGIG (reference sequence). CDR3 DNA: TGTGCCTGGACCCCCGGACAGGGGGGGCATCAGCCCCAGCATTTT. It encodes CAWTPGQGGHQPQHF.

The chain joins TRBV5-1 to TRBJ2-5; TRBD1 aligns across 11 bases. The germline CDR1 and CDR2 sequences are SGHRS and YFSETQ. This CDR3 is built from 16 residues. V was clipped by 7 bases and J by 2 bases; unmatched bases: 10. The CDR3 nucleotides are TGCGCCAGCGCTGGGGGGACAGGGGGATATCAAGAGACCCAGTACTTC. Protein product: CASAGGTGGYQETQYF.

The V gene is TRBV14, the J gene TRBJ1-4, with D unresolved. Germline lookup yields CDR1 SGHDN and CDR2 FVKESK. Trimming shortened V by 1 base and J by 8 bases, and 5 bases separated the two germline ends. The CDR3 loop spans 12 amino acids. The CDR3 region has the DNA TGTGCCAGCAGCCAAGGTAACGAAAAACTGTTTTTT. This translates into CASSQGNEKLFF.